These 2 T cell receptor beta chains originate from one sample sequenced in a study of blood T cell repertoires in COVID-19. TCRdb's copy holds only in-frame clones and misses some; the assay was immunoSEQ multiplex PCR. Altogether 26,000 or so clones are present, approximately 76% being singletons, with the ten largest covering about 40%. The source material was peripheral blood. Source of these receptors: a man between 65 and 79 years old with acute or convalescent COVID-19.

This rearrangement joins TRBV30 to TRBJ2-2; TRBD2 agrees at 9 bases. CDR1 is GTSNPN and CDR2 is SVGIG in the germline V gene (reference sequence). The CDR3 covers 14 residues. After removal of 7 bases from V and 1 base from J, the junction contained 4 bases not matched to a gene. CDR3 residues: CAFKLAGNTGELFF. For the CDR3, the DNA is TGTGCCTTCAAACTAGCGGGGAACACCGGGGAGCTGTTTTTT.

This clone has only one observation. This chain joins TRBV28 and TRBJ1-4, with 8 bases fitting TRBD1. The length of the CDR3 is 15 residues. Germline-derived CDR1 and CDR2 are MDHEN and SYDVKM. Trimming at V came to 3 bases and at J to 8 bases, leaving 8 bases not matched to a gene. The CDR3 DNA sequence: TGTGCCAGCAGTTTTAGCAGGGGACAGGCGGAAAAACTGTTTTTT. This codes for CASSFSRGQAEKLFF. Looking up the rest from reference TRBV28 and TRBJ1-4 gives the full variable domain: DVKVTQSSRYLVKRTGEKVFLECVQDMDHENMFWYRQDPGLGLRLIYFSYDVKMKEKGDIPEGYSVSREKKERFSLILESASTNQTSMYLCASSFSRGQAEKLFFGSGTQLSVL.